This TCR beta chain was documented in a study of PD-L1 blockade in urothelial cancer. Study summary: Beginning in about 2014, patients received atezolizumab, given as 1,200 mg intravenously every 3 weeks. Prior chemotherapy in patients spanned 0 to 3 regimens. Median blood clonality was around 0.074, with 82,636 unique TCRs.

This CDR3 is 13 amino acids long. Losses at the gene ends were 10 bases for V and 4 bases for J; bases not matched to a gene: 4. CDR1 is MNHNS and CDR2 is SASEGT in the germline V gene. Time point noted: peripheral blood 6 weeks after treatment start. All patients handed over anywhere from 1 to 8 samples, pretreatment and on-treatment. Clones were sequenced by immunoSEQ multiplex PCR, and TCRdb holds only the in-frame ones, with some missing. The table lists 100,000 to 150,000 clones, roughly 82% of them singletons, with 2% to 2.5% in the top ten. The clonotype comes from a man aged 45-65 years with urothelial cancer. The source material was PBMCs, sampled around atezolizumab (anti-PD-L1) treatment. The chain has TRBV6-1 and TRBJ2-3; 11 bases match TRBD2. The chain's CDR3 is CATILAGADTQYF. The CDR3 DNA is TGTGCCACTATACTAGCGGGAGCAGATACGCAGTATTTT.